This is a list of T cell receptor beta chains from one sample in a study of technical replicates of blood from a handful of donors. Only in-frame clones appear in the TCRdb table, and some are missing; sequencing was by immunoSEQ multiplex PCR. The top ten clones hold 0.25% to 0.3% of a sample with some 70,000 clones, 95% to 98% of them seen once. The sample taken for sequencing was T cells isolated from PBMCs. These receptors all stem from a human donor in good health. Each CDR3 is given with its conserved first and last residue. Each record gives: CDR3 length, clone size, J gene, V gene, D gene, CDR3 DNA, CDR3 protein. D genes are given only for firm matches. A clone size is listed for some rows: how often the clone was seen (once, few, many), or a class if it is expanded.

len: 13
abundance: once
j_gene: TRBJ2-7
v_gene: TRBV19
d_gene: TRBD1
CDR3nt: TGTGCCAGTAGTCGCGACAGGGTCGACGAGCAGTACTTC
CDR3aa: CASSRDRVDEQYF

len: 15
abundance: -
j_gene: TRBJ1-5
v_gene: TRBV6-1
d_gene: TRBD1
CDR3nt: TGTGCCAGCAGTGAAACTGACAGGGAAAAGAAGCCCCAGCATTTT
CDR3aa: CASSETDREKKPQHF

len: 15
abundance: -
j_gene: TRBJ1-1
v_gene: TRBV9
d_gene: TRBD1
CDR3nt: TGTGCCAGCAGGTTCCGGGACAGCAGAAACACTGAAGCTTTCTTT
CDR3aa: CASRFRDSRNTEAFF

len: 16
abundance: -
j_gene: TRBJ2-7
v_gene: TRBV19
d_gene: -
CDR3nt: TGTGCCAGTAGTAACCCCCTACGGAGCACCTCCTACGAGCAGTACTTC
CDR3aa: CASSNPLRSTSYEQYF

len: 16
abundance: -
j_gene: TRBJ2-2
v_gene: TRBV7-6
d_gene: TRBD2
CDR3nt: TGTGCCAGCAGCTCACCTAGCGGGAGGGACACCGGGGAGCTGTTTTTT
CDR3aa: CASSSPSGRDTGELFF

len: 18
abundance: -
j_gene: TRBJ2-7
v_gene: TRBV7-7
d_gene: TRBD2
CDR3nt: TGTGCTAGCAGCCCTATACACCTCCTAGCGGGAGGCTCCTACGAGCAGTACTTC
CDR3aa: CASSPIHLLAGGSYEQYF

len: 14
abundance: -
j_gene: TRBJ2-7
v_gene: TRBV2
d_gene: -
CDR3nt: TGTGCCAGCAGACCAACCGGGGGAGCCTACGAGCAGTACTTC
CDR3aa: CASRPTGGAYEQYF

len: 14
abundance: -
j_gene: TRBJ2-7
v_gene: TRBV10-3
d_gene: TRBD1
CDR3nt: TGTGCCATCAGTGAGTGGGACAGGGAGTACGAGCAGTACTTC
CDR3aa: CAISEWDREYEQYF

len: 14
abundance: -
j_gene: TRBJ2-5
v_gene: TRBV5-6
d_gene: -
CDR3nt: TGTGCCAGCAGCTTTACAGGGCCCCAAGAGACCCAGTACTTC
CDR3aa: CASSFTGPQETQYF

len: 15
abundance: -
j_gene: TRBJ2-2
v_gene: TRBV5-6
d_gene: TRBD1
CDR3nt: TGTGCCAGCAGCTTGGACAGGGGGAACACCGGGGAGCTGTTTTTT
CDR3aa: CASSLDRGNTGELFF

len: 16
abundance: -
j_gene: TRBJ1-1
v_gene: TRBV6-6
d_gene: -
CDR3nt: TGTGCCAGCAGCTCTTTGGCGGGGGCGTTCGAAGCTGAAGCTTTCTTT
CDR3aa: CASSSLAGAFEAEAFF

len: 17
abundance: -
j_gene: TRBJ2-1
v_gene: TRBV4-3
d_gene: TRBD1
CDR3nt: TGCGCCAGCAGCCAAGATATTGGCAGGGGGCTCAACAATGAGCAGTTCTTC
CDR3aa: CASSQDIGRGLNNEQFF

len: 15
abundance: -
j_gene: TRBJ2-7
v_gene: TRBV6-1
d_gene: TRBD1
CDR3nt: TGTGCCAGCAGTAGACAGGGAAGGACGGGCTACGAGCAGTACTTC
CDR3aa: CASSRQGRTGYEQYF

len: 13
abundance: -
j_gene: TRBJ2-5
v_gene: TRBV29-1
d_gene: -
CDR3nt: TGCAGCGGCTCTCCGGGAGTTCAAGAGACCCAGTACTTC
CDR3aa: CSGSPGVQETQYF

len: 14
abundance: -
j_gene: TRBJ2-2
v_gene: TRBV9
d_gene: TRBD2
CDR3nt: TGTGCCAGCAGCGTTCTAGCGGACACCGGGGAGCTGTTTTTT
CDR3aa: CASSVLADTGELFF

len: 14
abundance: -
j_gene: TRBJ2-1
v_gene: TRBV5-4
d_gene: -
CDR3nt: TGTGCCAGCTCCTTGAGGGCCGGCTACAATGAGCAGTTCTTC
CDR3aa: CASSLRAGYNEQFF

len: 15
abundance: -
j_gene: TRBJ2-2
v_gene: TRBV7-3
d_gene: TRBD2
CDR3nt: TGTGCCAGCAGCTCCTTAGCGGGGAACACCGGGGAGCTGTTTTTT
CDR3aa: CASSSLAGNTGELFF

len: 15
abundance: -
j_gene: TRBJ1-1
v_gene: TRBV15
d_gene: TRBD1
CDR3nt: TGTGCCACCAGCAGACTTCCAGGGGGGAACACTGAAGCTTTCTTT
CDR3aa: CATSRLPGGNTEAFF

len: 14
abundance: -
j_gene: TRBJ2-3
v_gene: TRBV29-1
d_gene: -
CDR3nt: TGCAGCGTCCCCCTAAGGGAGTTCACAGATACGCAGTATTTT
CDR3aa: CSVPLREFTDTQYF

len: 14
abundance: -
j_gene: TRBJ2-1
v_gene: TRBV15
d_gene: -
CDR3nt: TGTGCCACCAGCAGGGTGCGCTTTTACAATGAGCAGTTCTTC
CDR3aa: CATSRVRFYNEQFF

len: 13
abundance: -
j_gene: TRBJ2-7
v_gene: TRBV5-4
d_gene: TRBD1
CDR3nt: TGTGCCAGCACATTACAGGGGGCCGACGAGCAGTACTTC
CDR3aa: CASTLQGADEQYF

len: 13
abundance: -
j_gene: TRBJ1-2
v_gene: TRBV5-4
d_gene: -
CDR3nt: TGTGCCAGCAGCTCTGCAGGGGAAAATGGCTACACCTTC
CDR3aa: CASSSAGENGYTF

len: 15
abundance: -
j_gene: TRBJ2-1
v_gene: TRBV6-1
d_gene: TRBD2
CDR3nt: TGTGCCAGCAGTGATATACTAGCGGGGAACAATGAGCAGTTCTTC
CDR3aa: CASSDILAGNNEQFF

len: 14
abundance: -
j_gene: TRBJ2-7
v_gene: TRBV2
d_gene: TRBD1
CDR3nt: TGTGCCAGCAGTGTTGGGACAGGATCCTACGAGCAGTACTTC
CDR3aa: CASSVGTGSYEQYF

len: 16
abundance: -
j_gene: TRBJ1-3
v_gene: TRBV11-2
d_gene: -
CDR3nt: TGTGCCAGCAGCTTAGATTTGGAGGGTATTGGAAACACCATATATTTT
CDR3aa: CASSLDLEGIGNTIYF

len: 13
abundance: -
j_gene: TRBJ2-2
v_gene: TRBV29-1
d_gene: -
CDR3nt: TGCAGCGTTGTTACAGGGAACACCGGGGAGCTGTTTTTT
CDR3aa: CSVVTGNTGELFF